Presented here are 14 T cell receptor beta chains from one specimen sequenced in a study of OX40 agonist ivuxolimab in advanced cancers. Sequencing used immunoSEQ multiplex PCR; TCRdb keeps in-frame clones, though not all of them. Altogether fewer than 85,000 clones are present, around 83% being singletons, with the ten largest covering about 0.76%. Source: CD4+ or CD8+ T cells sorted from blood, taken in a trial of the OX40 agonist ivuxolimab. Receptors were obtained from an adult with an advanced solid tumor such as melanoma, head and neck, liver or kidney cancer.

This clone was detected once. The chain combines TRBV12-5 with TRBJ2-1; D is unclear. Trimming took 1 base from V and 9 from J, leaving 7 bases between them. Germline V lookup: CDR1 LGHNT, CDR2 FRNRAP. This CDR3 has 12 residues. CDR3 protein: CASGLAGTEQFF. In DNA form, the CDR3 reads TGTGCTAGTGGTTTGGCAGGCACTGAGCAGTTCTTC.

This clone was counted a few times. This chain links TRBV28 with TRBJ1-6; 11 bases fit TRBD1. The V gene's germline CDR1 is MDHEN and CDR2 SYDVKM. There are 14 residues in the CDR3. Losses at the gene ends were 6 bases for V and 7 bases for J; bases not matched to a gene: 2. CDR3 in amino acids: CASRRDRGNSPLHF. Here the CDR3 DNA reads TGTGCCAGCAGACGGGACAGGGGGAATTCACCCCTCCACTTT. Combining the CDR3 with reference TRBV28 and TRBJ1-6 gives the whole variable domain DVKVTQSSRYLVKRTGEKVFLECVQDMDHENMFWYRQDPGLGLRLIYFSYDVKMKEKGDIPEGYSVSREKKERFSLILESASTNQTSMYLCASRRDRGNSPLHFGNGTRLTVT.

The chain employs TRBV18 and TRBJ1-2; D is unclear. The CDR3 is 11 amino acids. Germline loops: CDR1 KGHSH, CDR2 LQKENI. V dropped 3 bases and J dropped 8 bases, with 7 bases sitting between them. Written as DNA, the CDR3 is TGTGCCAGCTCACCTTTGCAGGGCTACACCTTC. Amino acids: CASSPLQGYTF.

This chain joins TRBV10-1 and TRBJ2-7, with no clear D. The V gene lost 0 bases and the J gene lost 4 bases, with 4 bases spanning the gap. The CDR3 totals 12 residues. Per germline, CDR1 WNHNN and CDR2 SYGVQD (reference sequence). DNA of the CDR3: TGCGCCAGCAGTGAGTCAACGTACGAGCAGTACTTC. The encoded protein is CASSESTYEQYF.

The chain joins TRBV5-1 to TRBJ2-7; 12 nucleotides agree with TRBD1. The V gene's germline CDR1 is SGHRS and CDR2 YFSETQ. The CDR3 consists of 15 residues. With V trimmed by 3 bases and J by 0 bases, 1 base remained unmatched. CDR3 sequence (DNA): TGCGCCAGCAGCTGGGGACAGGGGGCCTCCTACGAGCAGTACTTC. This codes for CASSWGQGASYEQYF.

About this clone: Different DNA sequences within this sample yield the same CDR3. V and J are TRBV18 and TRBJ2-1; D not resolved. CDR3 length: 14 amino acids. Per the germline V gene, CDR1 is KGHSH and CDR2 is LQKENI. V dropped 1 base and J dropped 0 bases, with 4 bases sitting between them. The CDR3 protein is CASSPQSSYNEQFF. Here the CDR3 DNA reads TGTGCCAGCTCACCACAGAGCTCCTACAATGAGCAGTTCTTC.

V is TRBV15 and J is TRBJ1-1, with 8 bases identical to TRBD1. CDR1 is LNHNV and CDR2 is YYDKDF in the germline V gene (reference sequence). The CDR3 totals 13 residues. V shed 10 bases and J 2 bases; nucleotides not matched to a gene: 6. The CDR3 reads CAKMDRVNTEAFF. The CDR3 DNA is TGTGCCAAGATGGACAGGGTCAACACTGAAGCTTTCTTT.

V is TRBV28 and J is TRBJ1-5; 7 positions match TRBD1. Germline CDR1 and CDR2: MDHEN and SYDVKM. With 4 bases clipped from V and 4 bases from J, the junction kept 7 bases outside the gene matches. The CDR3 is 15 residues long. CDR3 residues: CASSSRTGVNQPQHF. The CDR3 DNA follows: TGTGCCAGCAGTTCAAGGACAGGAGTTAATCAGCCCCAGCATTTT. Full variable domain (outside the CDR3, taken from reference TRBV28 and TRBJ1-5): DVKVTQSSRYLVKRTGEKVFLECVQDMDHENMFWYRQDPGLGLRLIYFSYDVKMKEKGDIPEGYSVSREKKERFSLILESASTNQTSMYLCASSSRTGVNQPQHFGDGTRLSIL.

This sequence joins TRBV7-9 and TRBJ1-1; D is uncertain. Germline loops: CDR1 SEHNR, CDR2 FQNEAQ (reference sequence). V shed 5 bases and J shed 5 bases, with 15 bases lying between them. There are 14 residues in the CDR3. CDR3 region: CASSPDPPGTEAFF. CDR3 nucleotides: TGTGCCAGCAGCCCGGACCCCCCTGGAACTGAAGCTTTCTTT. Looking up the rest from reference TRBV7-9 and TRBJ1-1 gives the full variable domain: DTGVSQNPRHKITKRGQNVTFRCDPISEHNRLYWYRQTLGQGPEFLTYFQNEAQLEKSRLLSDRFSAERPKGSFSTLEIQRTEQGDSAMYLCASSPDPPGTEAFFGQGTRLTVV.

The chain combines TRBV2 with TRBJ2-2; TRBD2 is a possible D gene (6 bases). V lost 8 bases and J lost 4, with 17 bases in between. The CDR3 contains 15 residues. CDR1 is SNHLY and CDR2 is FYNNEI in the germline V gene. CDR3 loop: CASARLLASTGELFF. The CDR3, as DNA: TGTGCCAGCGCGAGACTGCTAGCGAGCACCGGGGAGCTGTTTTTT.

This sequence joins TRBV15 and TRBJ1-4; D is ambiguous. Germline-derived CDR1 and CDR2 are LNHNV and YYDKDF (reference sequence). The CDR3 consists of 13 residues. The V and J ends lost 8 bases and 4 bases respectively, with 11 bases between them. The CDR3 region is CATRAVDNEKLFF. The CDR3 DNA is TGTGCCACCCGGGCTGTAGATAATGAAAAACTGTTTTTT.

This CDR3 reads CASSFRDEQYF. For the CDR3, the DNA is TGTGCCAGCAGCTTCAGGGACGAGCAGTACTTC. V gene TRBV11-3 combines with J gene TRBJ2-7, with D perhaps TRBD1 (5 bases). Germline-derived CDR1 and CDR2 are SGHNT and YENEEA. V was trimmed by 3 bases and J by 5 bases, leaving 5 bases between them. The CDR3 is 11 amino acids. The entire variable domain, with the rest obtained from reference TRBV11-3 and TRBJ2-7, is as follows: EAGVVQSPRYKIIEKKQPVAFWCNPISGHNTLYWYLQNLGQGPELLIRYENEEAVDDSQLPKDRFSAERLKGVDSTLKIQPAELGDSAVYLCASSFRDEQYFGPGTRLTVT.

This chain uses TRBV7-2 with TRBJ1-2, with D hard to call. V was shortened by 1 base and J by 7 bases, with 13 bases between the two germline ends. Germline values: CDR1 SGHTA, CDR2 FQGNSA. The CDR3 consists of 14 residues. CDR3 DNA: TGTGCCAGCAGCTTAGTAGACGGCCTCGGTGGCTACACCTTC. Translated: CASSLVDGLGGYTF.

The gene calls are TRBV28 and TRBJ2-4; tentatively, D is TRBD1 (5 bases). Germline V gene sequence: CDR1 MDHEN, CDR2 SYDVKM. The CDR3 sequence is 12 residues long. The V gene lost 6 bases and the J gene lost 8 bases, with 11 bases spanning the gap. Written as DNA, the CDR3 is TGTGCCAGCAGAGGGGAACGGGACATTCAGTACTTC. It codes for CASRGERDIQYF.